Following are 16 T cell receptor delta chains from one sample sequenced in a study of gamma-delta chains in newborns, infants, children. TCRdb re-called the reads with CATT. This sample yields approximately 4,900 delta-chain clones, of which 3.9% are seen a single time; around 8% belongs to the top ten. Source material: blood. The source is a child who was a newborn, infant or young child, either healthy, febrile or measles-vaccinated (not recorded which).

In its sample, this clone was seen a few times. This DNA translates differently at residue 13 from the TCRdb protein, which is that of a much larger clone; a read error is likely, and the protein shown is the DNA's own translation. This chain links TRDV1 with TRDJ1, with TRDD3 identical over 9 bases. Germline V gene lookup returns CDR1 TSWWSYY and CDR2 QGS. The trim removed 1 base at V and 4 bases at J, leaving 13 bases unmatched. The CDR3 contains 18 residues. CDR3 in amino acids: CALGEHSYWGRHSDKLIF. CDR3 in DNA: TGTGCTCTTGGGGAACACTCCTACTGGGGGAGACACAGCGATAAACTCATCTTT.

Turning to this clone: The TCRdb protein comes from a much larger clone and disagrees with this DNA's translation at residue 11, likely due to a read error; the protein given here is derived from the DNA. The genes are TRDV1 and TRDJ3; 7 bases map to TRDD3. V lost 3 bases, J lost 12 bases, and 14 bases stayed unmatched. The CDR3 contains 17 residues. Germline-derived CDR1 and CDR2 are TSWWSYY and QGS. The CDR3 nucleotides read TGTGCTCTTGGGGATAGACTAGTAACTGGGGTAATCCGACAGATGTTTTTC. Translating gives CALGDRLVTGVIRQMFF.

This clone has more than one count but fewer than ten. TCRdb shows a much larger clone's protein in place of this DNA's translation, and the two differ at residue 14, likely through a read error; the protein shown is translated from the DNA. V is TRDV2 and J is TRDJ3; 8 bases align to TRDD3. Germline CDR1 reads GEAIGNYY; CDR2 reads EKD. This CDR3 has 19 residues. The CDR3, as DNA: TGTGCCTGTGACGATAAGGGGATACTGAGCTCCTGGGACGCCCGACAGATGTTTTTC. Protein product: CACDDKGILSSWDARQMFF.

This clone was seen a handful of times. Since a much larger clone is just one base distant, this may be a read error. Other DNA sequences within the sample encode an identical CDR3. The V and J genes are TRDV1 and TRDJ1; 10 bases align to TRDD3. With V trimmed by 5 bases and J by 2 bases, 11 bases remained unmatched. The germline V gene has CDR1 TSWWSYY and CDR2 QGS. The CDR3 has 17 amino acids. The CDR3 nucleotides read TGTGCTCTTGGGTTGGGGGATACTCTCCGGTATACCGATAAACTCATCTTT. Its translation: CALGLGDTLRYTDKLIF.

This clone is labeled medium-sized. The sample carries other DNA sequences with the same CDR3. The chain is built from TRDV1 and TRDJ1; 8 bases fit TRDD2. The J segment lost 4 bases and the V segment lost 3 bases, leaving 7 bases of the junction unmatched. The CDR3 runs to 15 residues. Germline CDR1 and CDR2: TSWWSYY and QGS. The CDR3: CALGDPPSYYDKLIF. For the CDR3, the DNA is TGTGCTCTTGGGGATCCTCCTTCCTATTACGATAAACTCATCTTT.

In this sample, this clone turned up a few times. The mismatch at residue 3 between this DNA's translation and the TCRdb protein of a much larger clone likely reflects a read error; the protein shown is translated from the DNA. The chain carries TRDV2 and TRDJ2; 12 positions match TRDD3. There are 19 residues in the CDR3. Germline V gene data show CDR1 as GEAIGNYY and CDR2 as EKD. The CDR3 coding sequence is TGTGCCCGTGACTCGGCGGACTGGGGGATACAATCTTTGACAGCACAACTCTTCTTT. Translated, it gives CARDSADWGIQSLTAQLFF.

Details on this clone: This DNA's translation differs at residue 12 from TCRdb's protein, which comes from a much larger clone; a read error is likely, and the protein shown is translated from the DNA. The CDR3 loop reads CACDTWGMTAQHFF. CDR3 bases: TGTGCCTGTGACACCTGGGGGATGACAGCACAACACTTCTTT. The gene calls are TRDV2 and TRDJ2; 8 nucleotides match TRDD3. This CDR3 has 14 residues. Germline V gene data show CDR1 as GEAIGNYY and CDR2 as EKD.

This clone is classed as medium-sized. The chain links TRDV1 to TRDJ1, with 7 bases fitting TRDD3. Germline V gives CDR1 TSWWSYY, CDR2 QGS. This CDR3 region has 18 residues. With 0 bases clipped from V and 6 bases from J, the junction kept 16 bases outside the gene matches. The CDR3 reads CALGELSQPGDLANKLIF. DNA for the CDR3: TGTGCTCTTGGGGAACTAAGTCAACCGGGGGATTTGGCAAATAAACTCATCTTT.

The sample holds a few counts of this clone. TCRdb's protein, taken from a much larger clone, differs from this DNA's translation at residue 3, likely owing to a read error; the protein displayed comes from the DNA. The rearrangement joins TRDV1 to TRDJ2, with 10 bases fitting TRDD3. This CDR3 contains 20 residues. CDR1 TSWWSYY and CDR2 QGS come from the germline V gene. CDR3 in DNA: TGTGCTCCTGGGAACCCGATTCCTACAAAGGGGGATACGCTGACAGCACAACTCTTCTTT. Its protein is CAPGNPIPTKGDTLTAQLFF.

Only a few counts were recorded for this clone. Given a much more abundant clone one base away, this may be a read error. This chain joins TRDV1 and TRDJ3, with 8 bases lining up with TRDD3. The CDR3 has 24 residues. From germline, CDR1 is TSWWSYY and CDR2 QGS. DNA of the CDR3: TGTGCTCTTGGTGGCCGGCCTTCCGCATTACTGGGGGTGACCAGCTCCCGGGACACCCGACAGATGTTTTTC. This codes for CALGGRPSALLGVTSSRDTRQMFF.

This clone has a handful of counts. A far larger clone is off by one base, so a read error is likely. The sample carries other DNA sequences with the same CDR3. DNA of the CDR3: TGTGCTCTCGGGGTCCTAAGGCCTTCCTACGGAATGGTGGATAAACTCATCTTT. This gives the protein CALGVLRPSYGMVDKLIF. This chain links TRDV1 with TRDJ1; 9 positions agree with TRDD2. The CDR3 runs 18 residues. CDR1 and CDR2 from the germline V gene are TSWWSYY and QGS.

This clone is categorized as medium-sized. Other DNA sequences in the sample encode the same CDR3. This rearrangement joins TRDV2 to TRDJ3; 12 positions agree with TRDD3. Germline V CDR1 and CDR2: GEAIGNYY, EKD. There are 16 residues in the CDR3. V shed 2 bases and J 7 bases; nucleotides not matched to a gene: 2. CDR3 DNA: TGTGCCTGTGACATACTGGGGGATACCGACACCCGACAGATGTTTTTC. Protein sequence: CACDILGDTDTRQMFF.

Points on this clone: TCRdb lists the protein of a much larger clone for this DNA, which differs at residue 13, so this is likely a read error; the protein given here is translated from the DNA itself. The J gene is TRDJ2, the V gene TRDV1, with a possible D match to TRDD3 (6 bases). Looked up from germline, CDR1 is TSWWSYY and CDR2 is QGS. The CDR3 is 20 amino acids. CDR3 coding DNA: TGTGCTCTTGGGGAACTACCCTACTGGGCGTTAGGAAGTTTGGCAGCACAACTCTTCTTT. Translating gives CALGELPYWALGSLAAQLFF.

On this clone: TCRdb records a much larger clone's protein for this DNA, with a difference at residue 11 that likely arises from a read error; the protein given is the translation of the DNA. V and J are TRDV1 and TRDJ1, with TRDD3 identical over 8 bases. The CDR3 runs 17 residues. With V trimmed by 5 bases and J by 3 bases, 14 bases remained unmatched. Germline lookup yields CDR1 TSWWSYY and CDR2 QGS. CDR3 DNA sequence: TGTGCTCTTGGGCTTGCCTTCCCTGGGGGACACCCCGATAAACTCATCTTT. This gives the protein CALGLAFPGGHPDKLIF.

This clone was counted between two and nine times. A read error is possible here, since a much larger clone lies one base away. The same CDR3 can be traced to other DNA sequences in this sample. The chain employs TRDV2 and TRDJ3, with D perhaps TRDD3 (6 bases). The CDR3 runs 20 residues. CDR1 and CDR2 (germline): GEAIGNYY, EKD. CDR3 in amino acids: CACDGGTGPHSSWDTRQMFF. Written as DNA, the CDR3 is TGTGCCTGTGACGGGGGGACGGGACCCCACAGCTCCTGGGACACCCGCCAGATGTTTTTC.

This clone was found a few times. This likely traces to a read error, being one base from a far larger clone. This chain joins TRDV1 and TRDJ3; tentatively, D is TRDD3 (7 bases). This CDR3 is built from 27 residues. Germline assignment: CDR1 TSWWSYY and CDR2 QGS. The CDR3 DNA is TGTGCTCTTGGGGAAGGCGGGGCCACCTTCTATTCCTATCCTACTGGGGATGACTCCTGGGACACCCGACGGATGTTTTTC. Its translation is CALGEGGATFYSYPTGDDSWDTRRMFF.